This T cell receptor (beta chain) is from a study of blood T cells in healthy people across ages. In its sample, this clonotype was seen a few times. A J-beta primer mix and a sample-barcoded 5' primer were used in a second PCR of about 7 to 12 cycles. TCRdb reprocessed the 5' RACE reads via MiXCR and lists one record per CDR3 protein. The sample yields some 1.5 million distinct CDR3 sequences, approximately 28% seen once. The junction had 9 bases not matched to a gene; V was cut back by 3 bases and J by 4 bases. Germline values: CDR1 SGHKS, CDR2 YYEKEE (reference sequence). There are 15 residues in the CDR3.

The clonotype comes from a woman aged 25 to 45 in good health. The specimen was blood. The chain couples TRBV5-5 to TRBJ1-2, with 7 bases aligning to TRBD1. CDR3 DNA sequence: TGTGCCAGCAGCTCCGAGGGGGCGCTGAGCTATGGCTACACCTTC. This translates into CASSSEGALSYGYTF.